This T cell receptor (beta chain) was sequenced in a study of blood T cell repertoires in COVID-19. Data came from immunoSEQ multiplex PCR; TCRdb stores just in-frame clones and leaves some out. The sample has more than 110,000 clones, roughly 90% seen once. This sequence was found in a man aged 45-60 years who had recovered from COVID-19. The sequencing input was PBMCs or T cells enriched from blood (not recorded which).

The CDR3 region is CASRGGTQRSNQPQHF. The CDR3 DNA is TGTGCCAGTAGAGGAGGGACTCAACGAAGCAATCAGCCCCAGCATTTT. The chain recombines TRBV19 with TRBJ1-5, with a tentative D call TRBD1 (5 bases). Germline CDR1 reads LNHDA; CDR2 reads SQIVND (reference sequence). Trimming took off 6 bases at V and 1 base at J, with 16 bases between the two ends. The CDR3 consists of 16 residues.